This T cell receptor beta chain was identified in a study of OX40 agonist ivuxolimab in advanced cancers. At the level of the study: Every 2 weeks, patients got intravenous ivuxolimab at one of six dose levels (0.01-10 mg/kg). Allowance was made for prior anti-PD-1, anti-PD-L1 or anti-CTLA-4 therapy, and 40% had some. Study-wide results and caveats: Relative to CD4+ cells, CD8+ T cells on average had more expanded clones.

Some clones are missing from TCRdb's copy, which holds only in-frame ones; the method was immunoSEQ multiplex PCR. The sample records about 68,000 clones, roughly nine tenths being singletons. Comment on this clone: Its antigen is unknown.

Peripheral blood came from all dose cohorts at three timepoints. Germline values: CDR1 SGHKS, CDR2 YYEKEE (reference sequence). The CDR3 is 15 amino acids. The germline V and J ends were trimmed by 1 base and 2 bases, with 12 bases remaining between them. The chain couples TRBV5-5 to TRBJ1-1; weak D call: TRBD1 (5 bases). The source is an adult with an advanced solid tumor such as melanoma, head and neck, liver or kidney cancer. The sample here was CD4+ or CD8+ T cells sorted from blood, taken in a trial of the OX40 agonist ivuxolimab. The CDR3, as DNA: TGTGCCAGCAGCTTGCAGCCTGGGGCAAACACTGAAGCTTTCTTT. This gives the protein CASSLQPGANTEAFF.